This is a list of T cell receptor beta chains from one sample in a study of T cell responses to AZD1222 COVID-19 vaccine. The method was immunoSEQ multiplex PCR; TCRdb's version includes in-frame clones alone and lacks a portion of them. Found here are about 140,000 clones, 88% of them singletons; the top ten hold 3% to 4%. The sequenced sample was peripheral blood, obtained 28 days after the second AZD1222 dose. All receptors come from an adult who received the AZD1222 COVID-19 vaccine. Each CDR3 is given with its conserved first and last residue. D genes are given only for firm matches. Rows may omit the clone size; those that give it use once, few, many or a size class.

-	TRBV30	TRBJ2-1	-	TGTGCCTGGAGTCGGGACTTCAGCTCCTACAATGAGCAGTTCTTC	CAWSRDFSSYNEQFF
-	TRBV5-4	TRBJ2-7	few	TGTGCCAGCAGCTTGACCGACAGAGCCGAGCAGTACTTC	CASSLTDRAEQYF
TRBD1	TRBV6-5	TRBJ1-1	-	TGTGCCAGCAGTTTCCGGGACAGGGCGGATCAAGCTTTCTTT	CASSFRDRADQAFF
TRBD1	TRBV9	TRBJ2-7	-	TGTGCCAGCAGCGTAAGGGGGCCCGAGCAGTACTTC	CASSVRGPEQYF
-	TRBV6-2/TRBV6-3	TRBJ1-1	-	TGTGCCAGCAGTTACTGGGAGGGGAGGCCGAACACTGAAGCTTTCTTT	CASSYWEGRPNTEAFF
-	TRBV3-1/TRBV3-2	TRBJ2-7	-	TGTGCCAGCAGCCAAGATGGAGCAATACGGTACTTC	CASSQDGAIRYF
-	TRBV28	TRBJ1-5	-	TGTGCCAGCAGTACCAGGAACTACTATAGCAATCAGCCCCAGCATTTT	CASSTRNYYSNQPQHF
TRBD1	TRBV4-1	TRBJ1-5	-	TGCGCCAGCAGCCAAATCGGACAGGGAGGTCAGCCCCAGCATTTT	CASSQIGQGGQPQHF
-	TRBV7-2	TRBJ2-7	-	TGTGCCAGCAGCTCCGCCTACGAGCAGTACTTC	CASSSAYEQYF
-	TRBV29-1	TRBJ2-7	-	TGCAGCGTTCTTTGGGAGAGCCCCTACGAGCAGTACTTC	CSVLWESPYEQYF
TRBD1	TRBV15	TRBJ1-1	-	TGTGCCACCAGCAGGGGGGACAGGATGAACACTGAAGCTTTCTTT	CATSRGDRMNTEAFF
-	TRBV18	TRBJ1-1	-	TGTGCCAGCTCAGCAGGGGAGAACACTGAAGCTTTCTTT	CASSAGENTEAFF
TRBD1	TRBV28	TRBJ2-4	-	TGTGCCAGCAGTCCGTCGACAGGGCTCATTCAGTACTTC	CASSPSTGLIQYF
-	TRBV7-3	TRBJ1-6	-	TGTGCCAGCGGGAGGGATCCGAATTCACCCCTCCACTTT	CASGRDPNSPLHF
-	TRBV27	TRBJ1-4	-	TGTGCCAGCAGTTACAGGAATGGGGAAAAACTGTTTTTT	CASSYRNGEKLFF
-	TRBV20-1	TRBJ1-1	-	TGCAGCGGCCGGAACACTGAAGCTTTCTTT	CSGRNTEAFF
-	TRBV5-1	TRBJ1-1	-	TGCGCCAGCAGCTTAGGCCTAACAGGTTACACTGAAGCTTTCTTT	CASSLGLTGYTEAFF
-	TRBV5-8	TRBJ1-2	once	TGTGCCAGCAGCCCTCGGGTGCGAGGCTACACCTTC	CASSPRVRGYTF
-	TRBV6-5	TRBJ2-7	-	TGTGCCAGCAGTTACTCCTCGGGGGCCGAGCAGTACTTC	CASSYSSGAEQYF
-	TRBV2	TRBJ1-1	-	TGTGCCAGCAGTGGGGGGACATCGAACACTGAAGCTTTCTTT	CASSGGTSNTEAFF
-	TRBV30	TRBJ2-2	-	TGTGCCTGGAGTCCCCTTTCGAGCACCGGGGAGCTGTTTTTT	CAWSPLSSTGELFF
TRBD1	TRBV5-1	TRBJ1-6	once	TGCGCCAGCAGGAACGGGCCGGGACAGGGGGATTCACCCCTCCACTTT	CASRNGPGQGDSPLHF
-	TRBV6-5	TRBJ1-1	-	TGTGCCAGCAGACCCGATAGTGTCACTGAAGCTTTCTTT	CASRPDSVTEAFF
TRBD1	TRBV5-1	TRBJ2-1	-	TGCGCCAGCAGCCTCCCGGGACAGTTCTACAATGAGCAGTTCTTC	CASSLPGQFYNEQFF
-	TRBV4-2	TRBJ1-5	-	TGTGCCAGCAGCCAAGAAACGGGGGGAACAGGGCCTTATAGCAATCAGCCCCAGCATTTT	CASSQETGGTGPYSNQPQHF
TRBD2	TRBV7-2	TRBJ2-3	few	TGTGCCAGCAGCTTAGGGGCGGCCAGCGGGGGGGTTCTGGATACGCAGTATTTT	CASSLGAASGGVLDTQYF
-	TRBV5-1	TRBJ1-4	-	TGCGCCAGCAGTCCAGACGGACGTAATGAAAAACTGTTTTTT	CASSPDGRNEKLFF
-	TRBV5-1	TRBJ2-2	-	TGCGCCAGCAGCTCGGACAACCCAACCGGGGAGCTGTTTTTT	CASSSDNPTGELFF
-	TRBV1	TRBJ2-5	-	TGCACCAGCTCGGGAGTAGCAAGGGAGACCCAGTACTTC	CTSSGVARETQYF
TRBD1	TRBV28	TRBJ1-2	-	TGTGCCAGTCAACAGGGGGGGGACTATGGCTACACCTTC	CASQQGGDYGYTF
TRBD1	TRBV6-4	TRBJ1-2	-	TGTGCCAGCAGTGACGGACAGGGTTCCTATGGCTACACCTTC	CASSDGQGSYGYTF
TRBD2	TRBV5-6	TRBJ2-1	-	TGTGCCAGCACTCATAACCTAGCGGGGGATTACAATGAGCAGTTCTTC	CASTHNLAGDYNEQFF
-	TRBV5-1	TRBJ1-3	-	TGCGCCAGCAGCTTGAATCCCCAAGTTGGCTCTGGAAACACCATATATTTT	CASSLNPQVGSGNTIYF
-	TRBV6-5	TRBJ2-7	-	TGTGCCATCAGGCCAAGGGGCTCCTACGAGCAGTACTTC	CAIRPRGSYEQYF
TRBD1	TRBV28	TRBJ2-5	once	TGTGCCAGCAGTTTAGCCGGGGCAGGGGGAGAGACCCAGTACTTC	CASSLAGAGGETQYF
TRBD2	TRBV2	TRBJ2-1	-	TGTGCCAGCAGTGGAGGGCGGGAGCCTCTCAATGAGCAGTTCTTC	CASSGGREPLNEQFF
-	TRBV28	TRBJ1-1	-	TGTGCCAGCCGCCCGATGAGGAACACTGAAGCTTTCTTT	CASRPMRNTEAFF
-	TRBV7-2	TRBJ2-5	-	TGTGCCAGCAGCTTAGTCCGATCAGGGACCCAGTACTTC	CASSLVRSGTQYF
TRBD1	TRBV7-9	TRBJ1-1	-	TGTGCCAGCAGCTTGGGACAGGGCGCAGCTTTCTTT	CASSLGQGAAFF
-	TRBV2	TRBJ2-2	-	TGTGCCAGCACTCCATACGACACCGGGGAGCTGTTTTTT	CASTPYDTGELFF
TRBD1	TRBV5-6	TRBJ1-2	-	TGTGCCAGCAGCCTACTCACAGGGGACTATGGCTACACCTTC	CASSLLTGDYGYTF
TRBD1	TRBV6-1	TRBJ2-2	-	TGTGCCAGCAGTGAACGACAGGGGGCCCGAGGGGAGCTGTTTTTT	CASSERQGARGELFF
-	TRBV30	TRBJ1-3	-	TGTGCCTGGAGTGTACTTGGTTTTGGAAACACCATATATTTT	CAWSVLGFGNTIYF
-	TRBV18	TRBJ2-5	-	TGTGCCAGCTCACCACCGCAAGGGGCCCAAGAGACCCAGTACTTC	CASSPPQGAQETQYF
-	TRBV15	TRBJ1-1	-	TGTGCCACCAGCAGAGATCGAGTAGCCAGAGAAGCTTTCTTT	CATSRDRVAREAFF
-	TRBV2	TRBJ2-1	-	TGTGCCAGCAGTGAAAGGGGTGGGCGGACCCGGAATGAGCAGTTCTTC	CASSERGGRTRNEQFF
-	TRBV10-1	TRBJ2-7	-	TGCGCCAGCAGTGAAGACTCCTACGAGGAGCAGTACTTC	CASSEDSYEEQYF
-	TRBV28	TRBJ2-7	-	TGTGCCAGCAGTTGGGGGATTGGATACCCGCCCGAGCAGTACTTC	CASSWGIGYPPEQYF
TRBD1	TRBV5-5	TRBJ1-2	-	TGTGCCAGCAGCTGGGGGGACAGGCGAGCTAACTATGGCTACACCTTC	CASSWGDRRANYGYTF
-	TRBV28	TRBJ1-1	-	TGTGCCAGCAAGTTAGACAGAAGGCGATTGAACACTGAAGCTTTCTTT	CASKLDRRRLNTEAFF
TRBD2	TRBV2	TRBJ2-7	-	TGTGCCAGCAGTGTCCTAGCGGATATCTACGAGCAGTACTTC	CASSVLADIYEQYF
-	TRBV29-1	TRBJ2-3	once	TGCAGCGTTCAGGGAGGGACAGCTCACACAGATACGCAGTATTTT	CSVQGGTAHTDTQYF
-	TRBV3-1/TRBV3-2	TRBJ2-1	once	TGTGCCAGCAGCCAAGTACTAGGACTACAGGCCAATGAGCAGTTCTTC	CASSQVLGLQANEQFF
-	TRBV7-6	TRBJ2-1	-	TGTGCCAGCAGCTTCAGTACTAAGTCCAATGAGCAGTTCTTC	CASSFSTKSNEQFF
-	TRBV9	TRBJ2-1	-	TGTGCCAGCAGCCCCTCTCCTCGGAAAAACTACAATGAGCAGTTCTTC	CASSPSPRKNYNEQFF
-	TRBV5-1	TRBJ1-1	-	TGCGCCAGCAGCACTCAGACAGGGAACACTGAAGCTTTCTTT	CASSTQTGNTEAFF
TRBD1	TRBV4-1	TRBJ2-2	-	TGCGCCAGCTCCCGGACAGGGCCTGTCACCGGGGAGCTGTTTTTT	CASSRTGPVTGELFF
-	TRBV28	TRBJ1-6	few	TGTGCCACGAAAGAACCTAGCTCCTATAATTCACCCCTCCACTTT	CATKEPSSYNSPLHF
-	TRBV10-1	TRBJ2-2	-	TGCGCCAGCAGAGGGACGAACACCGGGGAGCTGTTTTTT	CASRGTNTGELFF